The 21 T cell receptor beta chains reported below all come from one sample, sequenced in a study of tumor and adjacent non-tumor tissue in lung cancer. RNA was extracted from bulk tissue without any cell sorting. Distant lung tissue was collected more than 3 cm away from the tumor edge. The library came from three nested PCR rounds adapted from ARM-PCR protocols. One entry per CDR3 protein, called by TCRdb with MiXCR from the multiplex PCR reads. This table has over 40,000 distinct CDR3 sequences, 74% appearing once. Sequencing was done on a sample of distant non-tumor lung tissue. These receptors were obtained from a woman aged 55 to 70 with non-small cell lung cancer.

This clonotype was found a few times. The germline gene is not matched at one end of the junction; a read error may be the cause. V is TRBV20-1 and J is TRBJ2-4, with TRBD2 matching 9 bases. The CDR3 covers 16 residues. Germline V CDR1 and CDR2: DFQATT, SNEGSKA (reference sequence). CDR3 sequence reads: CSARDRGAGGMDVQYF. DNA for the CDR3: TGCAGTGCTAGAGATAGGGGAGCGGGAGGAATGGACGTTCAATACTTC.

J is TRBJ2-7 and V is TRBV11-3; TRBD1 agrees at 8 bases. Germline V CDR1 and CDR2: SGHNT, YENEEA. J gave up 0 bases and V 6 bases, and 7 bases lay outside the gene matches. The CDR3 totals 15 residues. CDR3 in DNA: TGTGCCAGCAGTTTACTGACAGGGGTCTCCTACGAGCAGTACTTC. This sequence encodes CASSLLTGVSYEQYF. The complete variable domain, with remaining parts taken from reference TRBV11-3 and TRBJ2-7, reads EAGVVQSPRYKIIEKKQPVAFWCNPISGHNTLYWYLQNLGQGPELLIRYENEEAVDDSQLPKDRFSAERLKGVDSTLKIQPAELGDSAVYLCASSLLTGVSYEQYFGPGTRLTVT.

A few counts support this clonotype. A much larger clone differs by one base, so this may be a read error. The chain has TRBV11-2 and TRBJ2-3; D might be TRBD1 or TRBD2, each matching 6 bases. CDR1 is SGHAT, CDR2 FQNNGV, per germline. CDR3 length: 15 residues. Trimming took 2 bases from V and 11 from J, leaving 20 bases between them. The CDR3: CASSLWGALGDVQYF. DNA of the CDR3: TGTGCCAGCAGCTTATGGGGGGCCCTCGGAGATGTGCAGTATTTT.

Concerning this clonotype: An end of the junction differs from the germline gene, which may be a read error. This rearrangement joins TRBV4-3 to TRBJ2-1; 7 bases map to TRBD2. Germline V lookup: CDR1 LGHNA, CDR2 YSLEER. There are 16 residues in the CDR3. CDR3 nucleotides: TGCGCCAGCAGCCAAGAAGCAAGCGGGACGTACAATGAGCAGTTCTTT. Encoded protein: CASSQEASGTYNEQFF.

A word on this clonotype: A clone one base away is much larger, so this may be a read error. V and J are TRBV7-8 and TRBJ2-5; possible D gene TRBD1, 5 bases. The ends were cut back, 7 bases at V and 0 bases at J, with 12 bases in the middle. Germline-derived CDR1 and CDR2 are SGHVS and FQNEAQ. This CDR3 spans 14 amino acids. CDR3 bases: TGTGCCAGCATCTACCGACAGAACCAAGAGACCCAGTACTTC. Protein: CASIYRQNQETQYF.

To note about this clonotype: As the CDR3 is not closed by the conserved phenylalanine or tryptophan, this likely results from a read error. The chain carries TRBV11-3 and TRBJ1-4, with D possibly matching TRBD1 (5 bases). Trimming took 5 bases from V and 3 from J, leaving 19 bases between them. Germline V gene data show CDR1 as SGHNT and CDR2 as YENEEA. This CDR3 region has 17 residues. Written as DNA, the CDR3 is TGTGCCAGCAGCCGGCACCGGGGGACCGGAGCTAATGAAAAACTGTTTTTA. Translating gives CASSRHRGTGANEKLFL.

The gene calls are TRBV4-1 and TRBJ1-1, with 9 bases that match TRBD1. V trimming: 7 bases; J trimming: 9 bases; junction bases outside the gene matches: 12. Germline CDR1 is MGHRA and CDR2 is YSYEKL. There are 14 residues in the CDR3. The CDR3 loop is CASNHTQGANKAFF. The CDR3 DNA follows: TGCGCCAGCAACCACACACAGGGGGCTAACAAAGCTTTCTTT.

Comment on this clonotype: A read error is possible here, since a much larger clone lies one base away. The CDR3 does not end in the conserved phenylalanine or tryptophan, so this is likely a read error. The CDR3 here is CASSLRQSQYL. The CDR3, as DNA: TGTGCCAGCAGTTTACGCCAGTCTCAGTACTTA. The chain uses TRBV28 and TRBJ2-5; D call uncertain. CDR1 MDHEN and CDR2 SYDVKM come from the germline V gene. This CDR3 contains 11 residues. Trimming left V 2 bases short and J 11 bases short, with 9 bases between.

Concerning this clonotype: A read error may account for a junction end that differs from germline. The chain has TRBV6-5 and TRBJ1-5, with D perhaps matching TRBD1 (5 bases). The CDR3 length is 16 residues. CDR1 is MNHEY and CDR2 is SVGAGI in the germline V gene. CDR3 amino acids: CASSSNPSQGKQPQHF. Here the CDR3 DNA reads TGTGCTAGCAGCTCCAATCCCAGTCAGGGCAAACAGCCCCAGCATTTT.

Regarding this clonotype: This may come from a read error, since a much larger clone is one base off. This CDR3 is CSARSQGPGNYEGYTF. The CDR3 nucleotides read TGCAGTGCTAGATCACAGGGGCCCGGGAACTATGAAGGCTACACCTTC. The rearrangement uses TRBV20-1 and TRBJ1-2; TRBD1 matches at 7 bases. This CDR3 has 16 residues. The V and J ends lost 2 bases and 8 bases, in that order; junction bases with no gene match: 17. Germline CDR1 and CDR2: DFQATT and SNEGSKA (reference sequence).

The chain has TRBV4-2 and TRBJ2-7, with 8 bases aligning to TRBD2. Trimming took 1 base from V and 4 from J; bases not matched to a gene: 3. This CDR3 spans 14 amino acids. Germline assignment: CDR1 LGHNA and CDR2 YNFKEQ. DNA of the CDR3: TGTGCCAGCAGCCAAGTTAGCGGGGATTACGAGCAGTACTTC. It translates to CASSQVSGDYEQYF.

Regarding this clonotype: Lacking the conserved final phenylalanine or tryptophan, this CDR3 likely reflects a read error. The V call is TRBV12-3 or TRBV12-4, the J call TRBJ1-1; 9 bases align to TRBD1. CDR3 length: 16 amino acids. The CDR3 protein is CTSSLGRGTGITEAFY. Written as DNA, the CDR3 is TGTACCAGCAGTTTAGGTCGCGGGACAGGGATCACTGAAGCTTTCTAT.

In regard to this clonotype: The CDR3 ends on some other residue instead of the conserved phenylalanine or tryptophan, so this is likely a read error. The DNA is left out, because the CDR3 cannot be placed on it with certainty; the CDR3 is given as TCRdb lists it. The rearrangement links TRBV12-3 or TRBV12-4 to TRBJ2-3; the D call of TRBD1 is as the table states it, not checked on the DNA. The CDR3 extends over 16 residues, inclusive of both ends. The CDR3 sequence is CASSSTGTGATDTWYS.

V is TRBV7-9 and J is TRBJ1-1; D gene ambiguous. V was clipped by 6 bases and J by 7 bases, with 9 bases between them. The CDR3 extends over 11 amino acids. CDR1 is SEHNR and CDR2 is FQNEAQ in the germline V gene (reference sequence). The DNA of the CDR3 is TGTGCCAGCAGTTTACGAAGTGAAGCTTTCTTT. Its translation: CASSLRSEAFF. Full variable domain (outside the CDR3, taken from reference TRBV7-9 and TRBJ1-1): DTGVSQNPRHKITKRGQNVTFRCDPISEHNRLYWYRQTLGQGPEFLTYFQNEAQLEKSRLLSDRFSAERPKGSFSTLEIQRTEQGDSAMYLCASSLRSEAFFGQGTRLTVV.

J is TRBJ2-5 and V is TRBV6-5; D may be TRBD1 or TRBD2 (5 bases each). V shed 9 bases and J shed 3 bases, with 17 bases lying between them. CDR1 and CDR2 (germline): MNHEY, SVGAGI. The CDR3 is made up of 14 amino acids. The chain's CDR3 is CARSDQGDEETQYF. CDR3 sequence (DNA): TGTGCCAGAAGTGACCAGGGAGATGAAGAGACCCAGTACTTC.

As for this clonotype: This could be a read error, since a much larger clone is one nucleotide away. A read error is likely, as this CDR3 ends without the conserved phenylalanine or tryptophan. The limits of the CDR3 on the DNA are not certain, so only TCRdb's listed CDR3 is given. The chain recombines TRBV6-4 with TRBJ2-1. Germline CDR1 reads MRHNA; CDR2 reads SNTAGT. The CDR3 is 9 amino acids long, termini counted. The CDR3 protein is CASSIRAFL.

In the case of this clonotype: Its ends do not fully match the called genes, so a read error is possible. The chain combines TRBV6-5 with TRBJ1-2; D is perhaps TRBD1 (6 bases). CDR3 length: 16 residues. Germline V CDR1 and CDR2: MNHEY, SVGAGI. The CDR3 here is CASTPRPTGANCGYTF. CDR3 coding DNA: TGTGCAAGCACCCCGCGACCGACAGGAGCTAACTGTGGCTACACCTTC.

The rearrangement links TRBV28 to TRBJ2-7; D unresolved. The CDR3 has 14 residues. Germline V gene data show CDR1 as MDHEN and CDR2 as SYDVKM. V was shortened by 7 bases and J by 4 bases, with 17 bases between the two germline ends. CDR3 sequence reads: CASIRIGLSYEQYF. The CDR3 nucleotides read TGTGCCAGCATTCGAATAGGGCTCTCTTACGAGCAGTACTTC.

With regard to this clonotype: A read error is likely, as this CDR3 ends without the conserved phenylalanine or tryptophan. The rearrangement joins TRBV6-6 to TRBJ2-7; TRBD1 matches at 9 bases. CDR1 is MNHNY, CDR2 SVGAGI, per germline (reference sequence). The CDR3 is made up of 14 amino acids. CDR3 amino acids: CTSRQTGGDYEQYL. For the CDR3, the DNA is TGTACCAGCCGCCAGACAGGGGGAGACTACGAGCAGTACTTA.

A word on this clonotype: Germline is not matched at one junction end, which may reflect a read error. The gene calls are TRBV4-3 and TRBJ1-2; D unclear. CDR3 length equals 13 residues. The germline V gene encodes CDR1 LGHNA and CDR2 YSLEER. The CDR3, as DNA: TGCGCCAGCAGCCAAAAAGCTGACTATGACTACACCTTC. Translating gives CASSQKADYDYTF.

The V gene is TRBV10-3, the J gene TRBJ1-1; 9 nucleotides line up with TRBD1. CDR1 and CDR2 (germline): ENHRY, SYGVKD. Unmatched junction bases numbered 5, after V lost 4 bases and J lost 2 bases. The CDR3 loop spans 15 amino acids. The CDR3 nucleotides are TGTGCCATCAGTGTCGAGGACAGGGGAAACACTGAAGCTTTCTTT. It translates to CAISVEDRGNTEAFF.